The next 3 T cell receptor beta chains were all read from a single sample in a study of regulatory T cells in long-lasting Graves disease (dated by TCRdb to about 2021). The time point label, as the study defines it: newly diagnosed GD, antithyroid drugs for less than 3 months. For both TCR sequencing and RNA sequencing, RNA was extracted from PBMCs using TRIzol. Receptor libraries were prepared by multiplex PCR. The sequencer was an Illumina HiSeq 4000. To build TCR beta libraries, CDR3 regions were amplified by Arm-PCR using iRepertoire HTBI primers. TCRdb reprocessing: public reads trimmed at Q25 with fastp, clones called with MiXCR, in-frame beta chains kept. Identical CDR3 proteins give one entry, which carries the most common genes and DNA. This sample has 500,000 or so distinct CDR3 sequences in its table, and about 16% of those were observed once. 25% of the sample is in the top ten clones.

This sample also belongs to another study, concerning T cells in Graves' hyperthyroidism and ophthalmopathy.

The material sequenced was peripheral blood mononuclear cells (PBMCs), taken at new diagnosis, from a patient treated with antithyroid drugs. The receptors shown here come from a woman between 40 and 65 years old with Graves disease. Donor details come from another sample of the same person, matched by shared clones.

A word on this clonotype: A much more abundant neighbour one base away suggests this may be a read error. No conserved phenylalanine or tryptophan is present at the end of the CDR3, so a read error is the likely explanation. The chain employs TRBV12-3 or TRBV12-4 and TRBJ2-2; 7 positions agree with TRBD1. This CDR3 contains 15 residues. The V segment lost 5 bases and the J segment 4 bases; nucleotides outside the gene matches: 7. The CDR3 here is CASSPRTGGTGELFL. In DNA form, the CDR3 reads TGTGCCAGCAGTCCTCGGACAGGTGGCACCGGGGAGCTGTTTCTT.

The chain joins TRBV27 to TRBJ1-6; possible D gene TRBD1, 5 bases. The CDR3 totals 14 residues. V dropped 6 bases and J dropped 7 bases, with 13 bases sitting between them. Per germline, CDR1 MNHEY and CDR2 SMNVEV (reference sequence). CDR3 in amino acids: CASRDFRDNSPLHF. The CDR3 nucleotides are TGTGCCAGCAGGGATTTCAGGGACAATTCACCCCTCCACTTT.

This rearrangement joins TRBV5-8 to TRBJ1-3; D uncertain. V was cut by 6 bases and J by 4 bases, with 11 bases left in between. The germline V gene has CDR1 SGHTS and CDR2 YDEGEE. This CDR3 region has 13 residues. The CDR3: CASTHTRGNTIYF. Written as DNA, the CDR3 is TGTGCCAGCACCCATACACGGGGAAACACCATATATTTT.